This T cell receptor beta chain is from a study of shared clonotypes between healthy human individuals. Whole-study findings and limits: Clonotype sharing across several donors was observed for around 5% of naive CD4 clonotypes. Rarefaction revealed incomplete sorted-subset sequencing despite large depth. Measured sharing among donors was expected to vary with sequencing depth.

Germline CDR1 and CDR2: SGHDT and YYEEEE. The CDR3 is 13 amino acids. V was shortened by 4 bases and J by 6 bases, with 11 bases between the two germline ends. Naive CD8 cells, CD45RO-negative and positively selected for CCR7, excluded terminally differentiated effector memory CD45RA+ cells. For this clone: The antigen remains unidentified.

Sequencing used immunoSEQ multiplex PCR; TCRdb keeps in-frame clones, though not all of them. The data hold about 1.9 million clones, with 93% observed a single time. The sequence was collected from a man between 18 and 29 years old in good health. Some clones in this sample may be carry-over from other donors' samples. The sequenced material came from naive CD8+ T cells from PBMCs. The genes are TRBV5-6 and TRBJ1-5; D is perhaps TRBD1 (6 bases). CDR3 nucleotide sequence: TGTGCCAGCAGCCCACAGGGAATTCAGCCCCAGCATTTT. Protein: CASSPQGIQPQHF.